These 28 T cell receptor beta chains share one sample of origin, sequenced in a study of molecular identifiers for immune sequencing clone quantification listed by TCRdb under 2018. Library method: PCR. Data came from an Illumina HiSeq 4000. The public sequencing data were trimmed at Q25 with fastp and processed into clonotypes with MiXCR by TCRdb, which kept only in-frame beta chains. Entries are consolidated by CDR3 protein sequence, retaining the most common genes and DNA. The sample data list roughly 320,000 distinct CDR3 sequences, and around 21% of these were observed just once. The top ten clones comprise 0.81% of the sample. The sample consisted of naive CD8+ T cells from blood, with Jurkat cell RNA spiked in. The cell subset or site label here, explained by the study, means: FACS-sorted CD8+CD4-CCR7+CD45RA+ naive T cells. The receptors were gathered from a human donor in good health. Some libraries in this study had Jurkat cell RNA spiked in.

V and J are TRBV7-8 and TRBJ2-3; D perhaps matches TRBD2 (6 bases). The CDR3 consists of 16 residues. Germline assignment: CDR1 SGHVS and CDR2 FQNEAQ. Trimming took off 2 bases at V and 5 bases at J, with 17 bases between the two ends. The CDR3 region is CASSLWEWAGKDTQYF. The CDR3 DNA is TGTGCCAGCAGCTTATGGGAATGGGCGGGGAAAGATACGCAGTATTTT.

The table lists this clonotype with many counts. The genes are TRBV29-1 and TRBJ2-6; D not resolved. This CDR3 comprises 15 residues. V dropped 5 bases and J dropped 1 base, with 12 bases sitting between them. Germline V lookup: CDR1 SQVTM, CDR2 ANQGSEA. CDR3 coding DNA: TGCAGCGTTAAGGACGGGTTTTCTGGGGCCAACGTCCTGACTTTC. This encodes CSVKDGFSGANVLTF.

Notes on this clonotype: This may be a read error, as it is one base from a much larger clone. This chain connects TRBV3-1 to TRBJ1-1; tentatively, D is TRBD1 (5 bases). CDR1 is LGHDT and CDR2 is YNNKEL in the germline V gene (reference sequence). Trimming took 4 bases from V and 7 from J, leaving 16 bases between them. The CDR3 covers 14 residues. CDR3 coding DNA: TGTGCCAGCAGCCTCGGGGGGAGTGATCATGAAGCTTTCTTT. Its translation: CASSLGGSDHEAFF.

This clonotype was seen a few times. One junction end does not reproduce the germline sequence, and a read error may be involved. The chain recombines TRBV5-6 with TRBJ2-3; the D gene is possibly TRBD2 (6 bases). This CDR3 has 17 residues. Germline CDR1 SGHDT, CDR2 YYEEEE. Here the CDR3 DNA reads TGTGCCAGCAGCTTGGGGAAAATAGCGGAAGCGACAGATAAGCAGTATTTT. It codes for CASSLGKIAEATDKQYF.

In the case of this clonotype: With a much larger clone just one base away, this may be a read error. This chain joins TRBV5-4 and TRBJ2-5, with 9 bases lining up with TRBD2. This CDR3 is 15 amino acids long. Looked up from germline, CDR1 is SGHNT and CDR2 is YYREEE (reference sequence). Here the CDR3 DNA reads TGTGCCAGCAGCCCGGGACTAGCAACACAAGAGACCCAGCACTTC. Encoded protein: CASSPGLATQETQHF.

This clonotype was detected only once. A much larger clone is a single base away; this may be a read error. The chain couples TRBV25-1 to TRBJ2-3; D remains unclear. Germline-derived CDR1 and CDR2 are MGHDK and SYGVNS. The CDR3 is 15 amino acids. This CDR3 is CASSDVRASTDAQYF. Written as DNA, the CDR3 is TGTGCCAGCAGTGATGTACGGGCAAGCACAGATGCGCAGTATTTT.

Worth noting for this clonotype: A much larger clone differs by one base, so this may be a read error. CDR3 sequence reads: CASNPAARTEQFF. CDR3 bases: TGTGCCAGCAACCCCGCGGCCCGTACTGAGCAGTTCTTC. The chain couples TRBV7-9 to TRBJ2-1; D is uncertain. The V gene's germline CDR1 is SEHNR and CDR2 FQNEAQ (reference sequence). CDR3 length: 13 amino acids. V was cut by 7 bases and J by 9 bases, with 16 bases left in between.

This clonotype has only a few counts. The chain recombines TRBV12-3 or TRBV12-4 with TRBJ1-1, with TRBD1 as a possible D gene (5 bases). This CDR3 has 15 amino acids. Trimming shortened V by 4 bases and J by 0 bases, and 12 bases separated the two germline ends. DNA for the CDR3: TGTGCCAGCAGTTCTTTGGGGACGTTGAACACTGAAGCTTTCTTT. As protein: CASSSLGTLNTEAFF.

This clonotype was counted many times. The V call is TRBV6-5, the J call TRBJ2-4; possibly TRBD1 for D (5 bases). In germline, CDR1 is MNHEY, CDR2 SVGAGI. V lost 7 bases and J 9 bases, leaving 13 bases between the germline ends. This CDR3 is built from 12 residues. In DNA form, the CDR3 reads TGTGCCAGCACCTCCCAGGGCGGCATTCAGTACTTC. As protein: CASTSQGGIQYF.

The chain combines TRBV4-3 with TRBJ2-1; 7 nucleotides agree with TRBD1. Trimming removed 3 bases from V and 7 bases from J; junction bases left unmatched: 24. Germline V gives CDR1 LGHNA, CDR2 YSLEER. The CDR3 runs 20 residues. In nucleotides, the CDR3 is TGCGCCAGCAGCCACCCCCGAGGGACAGTAATTAGGGGGCCAACAAATGAGCAGTTCTTC. Its translation is CASSHPRGTVIRGPTNEQFF.

V usage is TRBV27 and J usage is TRBJ2-1; 8 bases map to TRBD2. The V gene's germline CDR1 is MNHEY and CDR2 SMNVEV (reference sequence). There are 15 residues in the CDR3. Trimming removed 8 bases from V and 8 bases from J; junction bases left unmatched: 14. DNA of the CDR3: TGTGCCAGCTCCTCTCCGGGACTAGGGGCCCATGAGCAGTTCTTC. Translated: CASSSPGLGAHEQFF.

The CDR3 region is CASSIALAGGTSYEQYF. The CDR3 region has the DNA TGTGCCAGTAGTATAGCTCTAGCGGGGGGAACCTCCTACGAGCAGTACTTC. V is TRBV19 and J is TRBJ2-7, with 11 bases lining up with TRBD2. The V and J ends lost 1 base and 0 bases, in that order; junction bases with no gene match: 5. Germline CDR1 reads LNHDA; CDR2 reads SQIVND (reference sequence). The CDR3 runs 17 residues.

This clonotype was counted at least ten times. The CDR3 coding sequence is TGTGCCAGTAGTATATTTGGAGATTCCTACGAGCAGTACTTC. It encodes CASSIFGDSYEQYF. This sequence joins TRBV19 and TRBJ2-7, with D hard to call. Germline V CDR1 and CDR2: LNHDA, SQIVND (reference sequence). This CDR3 comprises 14 residues. Trimming pared 2 bases from V and 1 base from J, leaving 9 bases between.

As regards this clonotype: The CDR3 does not end in the conserved phenylalanine or tryptophan, so this is likely a read error. The DNA is omitted, as the CDR3 cannot be located on it reliably, and the CDR3 follows TCRdb's listing. The rearrangement uses TRBV6-2 or TRBV6-3 and TRBJ2-5; whether TRBD2, the table's D call, matches the DNA was not checked. The CDR3 has 14 amino acids, counting both end residues. Germline V gene data show CDR1 as MNHEY and CDR2 as SVGEGT. CDR3 protein: CASSYSAGGPQETR.

This clonotype was counted only a few times. The J gene is TRBJ1-6, the V gene TRBV6-4, with D possibly TRBD1 on 6 matching bases. V was shortened by 6 bases and J by 8 bases, with 17 bases between the two germline ends. This CDR3 spans 15 amino acids. Germline V gene data show CDR1 as MRHNA and CDR2 as SNTAGT. CDR3 region: CASSPTQGFDSPLHF. The CDR3 DNA sequence: TGTGCCAGCAGCCCCACCCAGGGGTTCGATTCACCCCTCCACTTT.

This clonotype was observed at least ten times. The V and J genes are TRBV4-2 and TRBJ2-7, with D unresolved. The CDR3 spans 14 residues. Trimming cost V 1 base and J 0 bases, with 7 bases left between them. Per the germline V gene, CDR1 is LGHNA and CDR2 is YNFKEQ. Written as DNA, the CDR3 is TGTGCCAGCAGCCAAGTCGTTAGCTCCTACGAGCAGTACTTC. This gives the protein CASSQVVSSYEQYF.

This clonotype was seen many times. The V call is TRBV5-1, the J call TRBJ1-1; D is ambiguous. CDR1 is SGHRS and CDR2 is YFSETQ in the germline V gene. V was shortened by 2 bases and J by 8 bases, with 7 bases between the two germline ends. The CDR3 runs 11 residues. CDR3 bases: TGCGCCAGCAGCTTCGACCAGGAAGCTTTCTTT. Its protein product is CASSFDQEAFF. Full variable domain (outside the CDR3, taken from reference TRBV5-1 and TRBJ1-1): KAGVTQTPRYLIKTRGQQVTLSCSPISGHRSVSWYQQTPGQGLQFLFEYFSETQRNKGNFPGRFSGRQFSNSRSEMNVSTLELGDSALYLCASSFDQEAFFGQGTRLTVV.

This clonotype was picked up many times. V is TRBV19 and J is TRBJ2-1; no clear D. The CDR3 is 15 amino acids. CDR1 and CDR2 (germline): LNHDA, SQIVND (reference sequence). With 1 base removed from V and 2 bases from J, the gap between germline ends came to 9 bases. CDR3 in amino acids: CASSIVLQTYNEQFF. CDR3 in DNA: TGTGCCAGTAGTATAGTCTTGCAGACCTACAATGAGCAGTTCTTC.

Concerning this clonotype itself: Given a much more abundant clone one base away, this may be a read error. This rearrangement joins TRBV28 to TRBJ2-7, with 7 bases matching TRBD1. Germline-derived CDR1 and CDR2 are MDHEN and SYDVKM. The CDR3 runs 14 residues. The CDR3 bases are TGTGCCAGCGGTTTAGGGGGCTGGGGGTACGAGCAGTACTTC. Protein: CASGLGGWGYEQYF.

This clonotype has ten or more counts. This chain connects TRBV5-1 to TRBJ2-5; D possibly corresponds to TRBD2 (5 bases). Trimming stripped 3 bases from V and 3 bases from J, with 9 bases between. CDR3 length: 13 amino acids. Per the germline V gene, CDR1 is SGHRS and CDR2 is YFSETQ. The CDR3 region has the DNA TGCGCCAGCAGCTGGCTAGCAGAAGAGACCCAGTACTTC. The encoded protein is CASSWLAEETQYF.

This clonotype was detected ten times or more. This rearrangement joins TRBV12-3 or TRBV12-4 to TRBJ2-7; 7 bases are a match to TRBD1. The CDR3 has 14 amino acids. V trimming: 2 bases; J trimming: 6 bases; junction bases outside the gene matches: 7. CDR3: CASSLSPGQSEQYF. The CDR3 DNA reads as TGTGCCAGCAGTTTAAGCCCGGGACAGAGCGAGCAGTACTTC.

The chain combines TRBV19 with TRBJ2-5, with 11 nucleotides matching TRBD2. V shed 4 bases and J 7 bases; nucleotides not matched to a gene: 8. From germline, CDR1 is LNHDA and CDR2 SQIVND (reference sequence). The CDR3 covers 15 residues. The CDR3 sequence: CASSTASGGLVTQYF. CDR3 DNA sequence: TGTGCCAGTAGTACAGCTAGCGGGGGGCTTGTGACCCAGTACTTC. The full variable domain, rest sourced from reference TRBV19 and TRBJ2-5, is DGGITQSPKYLFRKEGQNVTLSCEQNLNHDAMYWYRQDPGQGLRLIYYSQIVNDFQKGDIAEGYSVSREKKESFPLTVTSAQKNPTAFYLCASSTASGGLVTQYFGPGTRLLVL.

The table lists this clonotype with many counts. The CDR3 region is CASSLGQPRYNSPLHF. DNA for the CDR3: TGTGCCAGCAGCTTAGGACAGCCTCGCTATAATTCACCCCTCCACTTT. The V and J genes are TRBV7-9 and TRBJ1-6, with D tentatively TRBD1 (5 bases). The V gene lost 1 base and the J gene lost 3 bases, with 10 bases spanning the gap. Germline V lookup: CDR1 SEHNR, CDR2 FQNEAQ (reference sequence). The CDR3 has 16 amino acids.

The chain is built from TRBV7-2 and TRBJ1-6; 9 nucleotides line up with TRBD1. Unmatched junction bases numbered 2, after V lost 5 bases and J lost 3 bases. This CDR3 spans 15 amino acids. Germline V gene sequence: CDR1 SGHTA, CDR2 FQGNSA. CDR3 protein: CASSPTGGYNSPLHF. Written as DNA, the CDR3 is TGTGCCAGCAGCCCGACAGGGGGCTATAATTCACCCCTCCACTTT.

The V call is TRBV28, the J call TRBJ2-3; D is unresolved. V gave up 7 bases and J gave up 0 bases, with 14 bases separating them. CDR1 is MDHEN and CDR2 is SYDVKM in the germline V gene. This CDR3 region has 15 residues. Here the CDR3 reads CASTALLSSTDTQYF. Written as DNA, the CDR3 is TGTGCCAGCACCGCCCTTTTATCTAGCACAGATACGCAGTATTTT.

This clonotype has ten or more counts. Relative to the germline gene, one junction end is altered; a read error may explain this. The V call is TRBV7-9, the J call TRBJ2-5; TRBD2 matches 12 bases. This CDR3 contains 15 residues. Per germline, CDR1 SEHNR and CDR2 FQNEAQ (reference sequence). This chain's CDR3 is CASSLAGGPLETQYF. In DNA form, the CDR3 reads TGTGCCAGCAGCCTAGCGGGAGGGCCTTTGGAGACCCAGTACTTC. Filled out from reference TRBV7-9 and TRBJ2-5, the complete variable domain reads DTGVSQNPRHKITKRGQNVTFRCDPISEHNRLYWYRQTLGQGPEFLTYFQNEAQLEKSRLLSDRFSAERPKGSFSTLEIQRTEQGDSAMYLCASSLAGGPLETQYFGPGTRLLVL.

The sample holds one count of this clonotype. CDR3 sequence: CSARQNCNEQFF. DNA for the CDR3: TGCAGTGCTAGACAGAACTGCAATGAGCAGTTCTTC. This sequence joins TRBV20-1 and TRBJ2-1, with D hard to call. V lost 2 bases and J lost 6, with 8 bases in between. CDR1 is DFQATT and CDR2 is SNEGSKA in the germline V gene (reference sequence). This CDR3 is built from 12 residues.

This clonotype was detected many times. The rearrangement links TRBV5-1 to TRBJ2-1; D not resolved. The germline V gene encodes CDR1 SGHRS and CDR2 YFSETQ. CDR3 length: 11 residues. V was pared by 4 bases and J by 6 bases, with 5 bases between. DNA for the CDR3: TGCGCCAGCAGCGGGTCCAATGAGCAGTTCTTC. The encoded protein is CASSGSNEQFF. Variable domain in full (rest from reference TRBV5-1 and TRBJ2-1): KAGVTQTPRYLIKTRGQQVTLSCSPISGHRSVSWYQQTPGQGLQFLFEYFSETQRNKGNFPGRFSGRQFSNSRSEMNVSTLELGDSALYLCASSGSNEQFFGPGTRLTVL.